The 20 T cell receptor beta chains presented below share a single source sample, sequenced in a study of shared clonotypes between healthy human individuals. Repertoires were generated with immunoSEQ multiplex PCR, while TCRdb's copy carries only in-frame clones and drops some. The data contain over 2 million clones, roughly 94% of them seen just once; the ten biggest clones take up about 0.13%. The sample comprised naive CD4+ T cells sorted from blood. Subset: CD45RA+ positively selected. These receptors all come from a man between 18 and 35 years old in good health.

This clone appeared once. The CDR3 reads CASSLGRATSYEQYF. CDR3 nucleotide sequence: TGTGCCAGCAGCTTAGGCAGGGCGACCTCCTACGAGCAGTACTTC. The V gene is TRBV7-8, the J gene TRBJ2-7; a possible D gene is TRBD1 (5 bases). Germline loops: CDR1 SGHVS, CDR2 FQNEAQ. V was trimmed by 1 base and J by 0 bases, leaving 10 bases between them. The CDR3 is made up of 15 amino acids.

The rearrangement uses TRBV7-2 and TRBJ1-2; no reliable D call. The germline CDR1 and CDR2 sequences are SGHTA and FQGNSA. The CDR3 is made up of 15 amino acids. Trimming took 4 bases from V and 5 from J, leaving 17 bases between them. The CDR3, as DNA: TGTGCCAGCAGCTACACTGACGCTGGCGGGTATGGCTACACCTTC. This encodes CASSYTDAGGYGYTF. Full variable domain (missing parts from reference TRBV7-2 and TRBJ1-2): GAGVSQSPSNKVTEKGKDVELRCDPISGHTALYWYRQSLGQGLEFLIYFQGNSAPDKSGLPSDRFSAERTGGSVSTLTIQRTQQEDSAVYLCASSYTDAGGYGYTFGSGTRLTVV.

This clone showed up just once. At the DNA level, this CDR3 is encoded by other sequences in the same sample as well. The genes are TRBV10-3 and TRBJ1-4; 10 nucleotides agree with TRBD1. The CDR3 totals 14 residues. CDR1 is ENHRY, CDR2 SYGVKD, per germline. V shed 10 bases, J shed 0 bases, and the junction held 2 bases outside the gene matches. Here the CDR3 reads CATGQGATNEKLFF. The CDR3 DNA sequence: TGTGCCACAGGACAGGGGGCAACTAATGAAAAACTGTTTTTT.

The chain recombines TRBV6-1 with TRBJ1-1; 7 bases are shared with TRBD1. V shed 5 bases and J 2 bases; nucleotides not matched to a gene: 8. The CDR3 is 15 residues long. The germline V gene has CDR1 MNHNS and CDR2 SASEGT. CDR3 loop: CASSLRTGRNTEAFF. In nucleotides, the CDR3 is TGTGCCAGCAGTCTACGGACAGGTCGAAACACTGAAGCTTTCTTT.

This chain connects TRBV7-3 to TRBJ2-1; 12 positions match TRBD2. The CDR3 runs to 17 residues. Germline V gene sequence: CDR1 SGHTA, CDR2 FQGTGA. With V trimmed by 5 bases and J by 3 bases, 8 bases remained unmatched. CDR3 residues: CASSLPTSGGLYNEQFF. The CDR3 DNA follows: TGTGCCAGCAGCCTCCCGACTAGCGGGGGACTCTACAATGAGCAGTTCTTC.

About this clone itself: Distinct nucleotide sequences in the sample also encode this CDR3. V is TRBV5-1 and J is TRBJ2-5, with D maybe TRBD2 (5 bases). V was trimmed by 0 bases and J by 2 bases, leaving 8 bases between them. The V gene's germline CDR1 is SGHRS and CDR2 YFSETQ. This CDR3 has 14 amino acids. CDR3 in amino acids: CASSLVPGQETQYF. The CDR3 coding sequence is TGCGCCAGCAGCTTGGTACCGGGGCAAGAGACCCAGTACTTC.

The chain couples TRBV6-5 to TRBJ2-1, with 10 bases fitting TRBD2. CDR1 and CDR2 (germline): MNHEY, SVGAGI. V was pared by 2 bases and J by 7 bases, with 2 bases of the junction left unmatched. This CDR3 comprises 14 residues. The DNA of the CDR3 is TGTGCCAGCAGTTACGTAGCGGGAGGAAATGAGCAGTTCTTC. It codes for CASSYVAGGNEQFF.

Only a few counts were recorded for this clone. Written as DNA, the CDR3 is TGTGCCAGCAGCTTATTCAGCACCGGGGAGCTGTTTTTT. Its translation: CASSLFSTGELFF. V and J are TRBV7-6 and TRBJ2-2; D not resolved. The CDR3 extends over 13 amino acids. Germline V lookup: CDR1 SGHVS, CDR2 FNYEAQ. V was cut by 2 bases and J by 4 bases, with 5 bases left in between.

The chain carries TRBV10-2 and TRBJ1-1, with 10 bases matching TRBD1. Unmatched junction bases numbered 12, after V lost 6 bases and J lost 5 bases. This CDR3 is built from 16 residues. CDR1 and CDR2 from the germline V gene are WSHSY and SAAADI. The CDR3 nucleotides read TGCGCCAGCAGCGACTTCGGACAGGGGGTTATGACTGAAGCTTTCTTT. Its protein is CASSDFGQGVMTEAFF.

J is TRBJ1-1 and V is TRBV2; a possible D gene is TRBD1 (5 bases). Deletions cut 3 bases from V and 0 bases from J, with 20 bases between. Germline V lookup: CDR1 SNHLY, CDR2 FYNNEI. This CDR3 contains 18 residues. The CDR3 is CASSDRVGRTQMNTEAFF. As DNA, the CDR3 is TGTGCCAGCAGTGATAGGGTGGGACGGACCCAGATGAACACTGAAGCTTTCTTT.

This clone was recorded only once. The chain is built from TRBV9 and TRBJ2-3; unclear D gene. The CDR3 loop spans 14 amino acids. CDR1 and CDR2 (germline): SGDLS, YYNGEE. The V end was cut by 0 bases, the J end by 2 bases, with 7 bases between. CDR3 DNA: TGTGCCAGCAGCGTAGGGTCCTACACAGATACGCAGTATTTT. Protein: CASSVGSYTDTQYF.

With respect to this clone: One end of the junction is discordant with germline, which a read error may explain. The chain employs TRBV6-1 and TRBJ1-1; perhaps TRBD1 as D (5 bases). This CDR3 spans 12 amino acids. CDR1 and CDR2 from the germline V gene are MNHNS and SASEGT. The CDR3 nucleotides are TGTGCCAGCAGGGCCGGGACTCGGTATGAGGTCTTT. It codes for CASRAGTRYEVF.

The chain carries TRBV21-1 and TRBJ1-2. TRBV21-1 is termed a pseudogene. This CDR3 has 15 amino acids. CDR3 protein: CASSKASGLNYGYTF. Written as DNA, the CDR3 is TGTGCCAGCAGCAAAGCGTCAGGACTTAACTATGGCTACACCTTC.

This clone was observed once. V and J are TRBV19 and TRBJ1-2; D gene unclear. Trimming pared 6 bases from V and 4 bases from J, leaving 15 bases between. CDR1 is LNHDA, CDR2 SQIVND, per germline (reference sequence). The CDR3 contains 14 residues. The CDR3 reads CASSLSGYGYGYTF. In DNA, the CDR3 is TGTGCCAGTAGCCTCAGTGGGTATGGCTATGGCTACACCTTC.

The chain has TRBV11-2 and TRBJ2-5; D remains unclear. This CDR3 is 16 amino acids long. Germline CDR1 is SGHAT and CDR2 is FQNNGV. Trimming took off 0 bases at V and 1 base at J, with 12 bases between the two ends. DNA for the CDR3: TGTGCCAGCAGCTTAGATCTCGGCGCTAGCCAAGAGACCCAGTACTTC. Translation: CASSLDLGASQETQYF.

The chain employs TRBV11-3 and TRBJ2-7; D remains unclear. Trimming cost V 5 bases and J 3 bases, with 8 bases left between them. The CDR3 is 12 amino acids. Germline CDR1 and CDR2: SGHNT and YENEEA. The CDR3 region is CASSQNSYEQYF. Here the CDR3 DNA reads TGTGCCAGCAGCCAGAACAGCTACGAGCAGTACTTC.

J is TRBJ2-7 and V is TRBV23-1, with no clear D. TRBV23-1 is an ORF, with its function uncertain. The ends were cut back, 0 bases at V and 6 bases at J, with 6 bases in the middle. The CDR3 totals 12 residues. The CDR3 coding sequence is TGCGCCAGCAGTCAATCGACGTTCGAGCAGTACTTC. As protein: CASSQSTFEQYF.

The chain combines TRBV18 with TRBJ2-3, with D perhaps given as TRBD1 or TRBD2 (5 bases each). Trimming took off 2 bases at V and 0 bases at J, with 12 bases between the two ends. Germline V CDR1 and CDR2: KGHSH, LQKENI. The CDR3 is made up of 16 amino acids. The CDR3 coding sequence is TGTGCCAGCTCACCAGGATTGGGGGAGAGCACAGATACGCAGTATTTT. Translation gives CASSPGLGESTDTQYF.

The genes are TRBV5-8 and TRBJ2-3; either TRBD1 or TRBD2 may fit D (6 bases each). V lost 1 base and J 0 bases, leaving 9 bases between the germline ends. The CDR3 runs to 15 residues. CDR1 SGHTS and CDR2 YDEGEE come from the germline V gene. The CDR3: CASSLRGLSTDTQYF. For the CDR3, the DNA is TGTGCCAGCAGCTTGCGGGGGCTGAGCACAGATACGCAGTATTTT.

Details on this clone: The identical CDR3 is also encoded by other nucleotide sequences in the sample. The chain combines TRBV6-6 with TRBJ1-2; 7 positions agree with TRBD1. The CDR3 consists of 15 residues. The V gene end was trimmed by 3 bases and the J gene end by 2 bases; junction bases not matched to a gene: 6. Germline assignment: CDR1 MNHNY and CDR2 SVGAGI (reference sequence). CDR3 amino acids: CASSYSGTANYGYTF. CDR3 nucleotide sequence: TGTGCCAGCAGTTATTCCGGGACAGCCAACTATGGCTACACCTTC.